The 9 T cell receptor beta chains below all came from one sample that was sequenced in a study of blood T cell repertoires in COVID-19. Clones were read by immunoSEQ multiplex PCR, and TCRdb kept only the in-frame ones, dropping some. The data show 190,000 or so clones, around nine tenths seen once. The sequenced material came from peripheral blood. These receptors were taken from a woman aged 18-29 years who had recovered from COVID-19.

The chain uses TRBV10-3 and TRBJ1-2; 12 bases line up with TRBD1. V gave up 10 bases and J gave up 3 bases; unmatched junction bases: 3. Germline V gives CDR1 ENHRY, CDR2 SYGVKD. The CDR3 is 13 amino acids. The CDR3 region is CATRDRGHYGYTF. The CDR3 DNA reads TGTGCCACTCGGGACAGGGGGCACTATGGCTACACCTTC.

This chain joins TRBV11-3 and TRBJ2-1, with 8 nucleotides matching TRBD1. Germline V lookup: CDR1 SGHNT, CDR2 YENEEA. J lost 2 bases, V lost 5 bases, and 17 bases had no gene match. This CDR3 region has 19 residues. CDR3 loop: CASSPFPGQEKQAYNEQFF. CDR3 nucleotide sequence: TGTGCCAGCAGCCCATTCCCGGGACAGGAAAAACAAGCCTACAATGAGCAGTTCTTC.

This rearrangement joins TRBV5-5 to TRBJ2-7; 10 nucleotides match TRBD1. Germline values: CDR1 SGHKS, CDR2 YYEKEE (reference sequence). Trimming removed 4 bases from V and 4 bases from J; junction bases left unmatched: 14. The CDR3 totals 17 residues. This CDR3 reads CASSLRQGALLIYEQYF. The CDR3 bases are TGTGCCAGCAGCCTACGACAGGGGGCGCTACTAATATACGAGCAGTACTTC.

The chain joins TRBV9 to TRBJ2-4, with D perhaps matching TRBD1 (5 bases). Trimming removed 3 bases at V and 8 bases at J, with 21 bases between. Germline V gene data show CDR1 as SGDLS and CDR2 as YYNGEE. The CDR3 is 16 residues long. CDR3 coding DNA: TGTGCCAGCAGCGCTCTCTTAGGGGCCTCGACCGACATTCAGTACTTC. As protein: CASSALLGASTDIQYF.

The gene calls are TRBV7-9 and TRBJ2-1; D perhaps matches TRBD1 (6 bases). With 1 base removed from V and 12 bases from J, the gap between germline ends came to 22 bases. The CDR3 covers 16 residues. CDR1 is SEHNR and CDR2 is FQNEAQ in the germline V gene (reference sequence). The CDR3 DNA follows: TGTGCCAGCAGCTTAGACACCGGCCGGAGCAGGGGTGTGCAGTTCTTC. Its protein is CASSLDTGRSRGVQFF.

This chain connects TRBV5-1 to TRBJ1-2; the D is unclear. The CDR3 runs 12 residues. Trimming stripped 0 bases from V and 6 bases from J, with 6 bases between. In germline, CDR1 is SGHRS, CDR2 YFSETQ. CDR3 amino acids: CASSLGQNGYTF. The CDR3 DNA reads as TGCGCCAGCAGCTTGGGCCAGAATGGCTACACCTTC.

The chain uses TRBV6-5 and TRBJ2-2; a weak D match, TRBD1 (6 bases). CDR1 MNHEY and CDR2 SVGAGI come from the germline V gene. The CDR3 runs to 14 residues. V gave up 7 bases and J gave up 4 bases, with 13 bases separating them. CDR3 protein: CASTITGTTGELFF. Here the CDR3 DNA reads TGTGCCAGCACTATAACAGGGACCACCGGGGAGCTGTTTTTT.

The genes are TRBV13 and TRBJ1-4; D is ambiguous. Germline V CDR1 and CDR2: PRHDT, FYEKMQ (reference sequence). The V end lost 0 bases, the J end lost 4 bases, and 6 bases lay between the germline ends. The CDR3 is 14 amino acids. CDR3 nucleotide sequence: TGTGCCAGCAGCTTAGGATACGGTAATGAAAAACTGTTTTTT. It codes for CASSLGYGNEKLFF.

This chain links TRBV19 with TRBJ2-5, with D possibly TRBD2 on 6 matching bases. V was trimmed by 5 bases and J by 0 bases, leaving 16 bases between them. The germline gives CDR1 LNHDA, CDR2 SQIVND (reference sequence). This CDR3 region has 16 residues. The CDR3 nucleotides read TGTGCCAGTAGTGTCCGGGGGTCCTTGTACCAAGAGACCCAGTACTTC. This encodes CASSVRGSLYQETQYF.